This T cell receptor (beta chain) originates from a study of control samples from healthy donors and cancer patients. Sequencing was performed with immunoSEQ multiplex PCR; in TCRdb, only in-frame clones are kept and a portion is missing. This sample has about 120,000 clones, with more than 75% found just once. Trimming removed 4 bases from V and 5 bases from J; junction bases left unmatched: 8. Germline values: CDR1 SGHRS, CDR2 YFSETQ. The CDR3 length is 14 residues. Source material: blood. The chain recombines TRBV5-1 with TRBJ2-5, with 7 bases that match TRBD1. The clonotype comes from a man between 18 and 35 years old in good health. The CDR3 nucleotides are TGCGCCAGCAGCCCGACAGGGAGCAGGGAGACCCAGTACTTC. Encoded protein: CASSPTGSRETQYF.